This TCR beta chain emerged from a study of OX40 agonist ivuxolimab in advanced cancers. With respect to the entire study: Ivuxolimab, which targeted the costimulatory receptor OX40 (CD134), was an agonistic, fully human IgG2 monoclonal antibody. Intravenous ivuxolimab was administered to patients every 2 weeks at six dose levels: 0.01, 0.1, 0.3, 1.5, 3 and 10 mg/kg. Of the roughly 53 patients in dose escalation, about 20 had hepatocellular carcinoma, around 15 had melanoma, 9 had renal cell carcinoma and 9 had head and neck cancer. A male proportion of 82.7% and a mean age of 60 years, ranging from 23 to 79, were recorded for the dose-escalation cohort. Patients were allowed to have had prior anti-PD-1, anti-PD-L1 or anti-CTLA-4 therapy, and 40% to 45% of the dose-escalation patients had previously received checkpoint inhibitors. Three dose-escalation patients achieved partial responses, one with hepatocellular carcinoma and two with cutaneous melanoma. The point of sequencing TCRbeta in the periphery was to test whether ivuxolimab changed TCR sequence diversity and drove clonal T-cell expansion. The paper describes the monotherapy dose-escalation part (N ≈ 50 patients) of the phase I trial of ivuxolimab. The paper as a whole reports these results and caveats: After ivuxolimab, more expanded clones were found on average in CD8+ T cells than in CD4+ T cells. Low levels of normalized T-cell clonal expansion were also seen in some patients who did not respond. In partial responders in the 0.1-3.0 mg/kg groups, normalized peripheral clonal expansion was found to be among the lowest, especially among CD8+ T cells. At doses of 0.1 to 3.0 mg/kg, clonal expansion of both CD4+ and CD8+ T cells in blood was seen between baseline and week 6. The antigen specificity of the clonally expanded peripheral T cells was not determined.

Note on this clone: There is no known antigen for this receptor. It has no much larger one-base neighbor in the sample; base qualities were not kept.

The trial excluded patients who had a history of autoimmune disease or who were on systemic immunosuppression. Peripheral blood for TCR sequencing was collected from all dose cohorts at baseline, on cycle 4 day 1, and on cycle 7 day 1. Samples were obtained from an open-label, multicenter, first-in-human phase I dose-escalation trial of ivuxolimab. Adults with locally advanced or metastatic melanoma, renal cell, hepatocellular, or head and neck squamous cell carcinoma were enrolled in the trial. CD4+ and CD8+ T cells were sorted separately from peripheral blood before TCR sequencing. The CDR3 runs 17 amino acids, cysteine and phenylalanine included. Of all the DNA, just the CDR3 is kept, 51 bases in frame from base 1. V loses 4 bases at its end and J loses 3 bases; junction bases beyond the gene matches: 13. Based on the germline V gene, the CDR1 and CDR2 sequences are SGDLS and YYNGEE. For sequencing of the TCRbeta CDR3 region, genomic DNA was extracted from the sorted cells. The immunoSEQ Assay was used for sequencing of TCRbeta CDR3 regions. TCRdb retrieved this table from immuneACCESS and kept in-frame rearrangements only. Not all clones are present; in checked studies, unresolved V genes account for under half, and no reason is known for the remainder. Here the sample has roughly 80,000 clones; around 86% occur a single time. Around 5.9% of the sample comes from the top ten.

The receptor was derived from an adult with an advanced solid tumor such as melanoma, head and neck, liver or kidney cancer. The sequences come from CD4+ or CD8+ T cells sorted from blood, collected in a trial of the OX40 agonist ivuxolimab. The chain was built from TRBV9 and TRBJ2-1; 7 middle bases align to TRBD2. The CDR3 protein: CASSLRSGGVYYNEQFF. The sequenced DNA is TGTGCCAGCAGCCTCCGGAGTGGGGGGGTATACTACAATGAGCAGTTCTTC.